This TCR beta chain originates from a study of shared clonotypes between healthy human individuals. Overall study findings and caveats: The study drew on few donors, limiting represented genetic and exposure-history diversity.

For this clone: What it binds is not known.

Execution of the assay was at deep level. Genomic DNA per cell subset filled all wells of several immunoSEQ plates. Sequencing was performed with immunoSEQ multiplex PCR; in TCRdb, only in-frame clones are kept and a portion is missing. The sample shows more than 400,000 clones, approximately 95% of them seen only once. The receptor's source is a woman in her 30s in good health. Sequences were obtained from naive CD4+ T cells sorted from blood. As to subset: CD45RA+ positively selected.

The CDR3: CASSTGTGGGYTF. For the CDR3, the DNA is TGTGCCAGCAGCACTGGGACAGGGGGAGGCTACACCTTC. This rearrangement joins TRBV11-2 to TRBJ1-2, with 11 bases lining up with TRBD1. With V trimmed by 5 bases and J by 8 bases, 4 bases remained unmatched. The CDR3 runs to 13 residues. CDR1 is SGHAT and CDR2 is FQNNGV in the germline V gene.